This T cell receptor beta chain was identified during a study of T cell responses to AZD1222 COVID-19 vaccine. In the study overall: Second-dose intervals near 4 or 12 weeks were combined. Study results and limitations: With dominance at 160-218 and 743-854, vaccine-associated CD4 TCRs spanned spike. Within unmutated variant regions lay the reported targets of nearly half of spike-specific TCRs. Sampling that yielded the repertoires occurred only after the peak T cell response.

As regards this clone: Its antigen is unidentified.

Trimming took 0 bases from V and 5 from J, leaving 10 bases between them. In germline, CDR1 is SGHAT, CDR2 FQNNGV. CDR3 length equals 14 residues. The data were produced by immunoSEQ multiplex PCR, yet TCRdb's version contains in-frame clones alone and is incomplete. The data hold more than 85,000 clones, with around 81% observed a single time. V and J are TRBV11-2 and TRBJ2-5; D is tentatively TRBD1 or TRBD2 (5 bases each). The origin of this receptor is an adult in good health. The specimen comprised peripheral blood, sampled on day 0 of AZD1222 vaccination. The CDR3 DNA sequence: TGTGCCAGCAGCTTAGAGGCCAGGGACGAGACCCAGTACTTC. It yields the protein CASSLEARDETQYF.